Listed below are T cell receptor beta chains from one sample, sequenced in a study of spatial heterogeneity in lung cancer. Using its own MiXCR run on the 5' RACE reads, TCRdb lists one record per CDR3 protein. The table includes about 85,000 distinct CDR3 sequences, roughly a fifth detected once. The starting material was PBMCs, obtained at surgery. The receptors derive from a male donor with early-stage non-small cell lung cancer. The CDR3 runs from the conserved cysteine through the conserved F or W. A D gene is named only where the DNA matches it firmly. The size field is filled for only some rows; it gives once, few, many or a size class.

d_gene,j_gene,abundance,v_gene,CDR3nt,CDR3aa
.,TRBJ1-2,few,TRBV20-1,TGCAGTGCTAGAGATGTCGAGTATGGCTACACCTTC,CSARDVEYGYTF
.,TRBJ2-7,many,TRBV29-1,TGCAGCGCTTTGAAAGGGTACAGTGAGCAGTACTTC,CSALKGYSEQYF
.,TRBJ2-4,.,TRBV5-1,TGCGCCAGCAGCTGGCGGGACGGAAAAAACATTCAGTACTTC,CASSWRDGKNIQYF
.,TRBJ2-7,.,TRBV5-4,TGTGCCAGCAGCTTGGGTGGGACATACTACGAGCAGTACTTC,CASSLGGTYYEQYF
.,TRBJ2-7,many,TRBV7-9,TGTGCCAGCAGACCACGGACAGACTCCTACGAGCAGTACTTC,CASRPRTDSYEQYF
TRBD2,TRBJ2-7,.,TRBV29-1,TGCAGCGTTGAAGATCGGACTAGCTACGAGCAGTACTTC,CSVEDRTSYEQYF
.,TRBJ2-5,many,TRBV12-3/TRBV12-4,TGTGCCAGCAGCCACTGGACAGTAAACCAAGAGACCCAGTACTTC,CASSHWTVNQETQYF
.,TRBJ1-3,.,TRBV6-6,TGTGCCAGCAGTTACGATGAGCTCCTCGCTGGAAACACCATATATTTT,CASSYDELLAGNTIYF
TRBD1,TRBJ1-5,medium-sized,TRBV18,TGTGCCAGCTCACCTGGACAGGGCAATCAGCCCCAGCATTTT,CASSPGQGNQPQHF
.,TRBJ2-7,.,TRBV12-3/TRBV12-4,TGTGCCAGCAGTTTAAGTGGGACCTCCTACGAGCAGTACTTC,CASSLSGTSYEQYF
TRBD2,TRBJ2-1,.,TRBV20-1,TGCAGTGCACTCGCCACCGGGACTAGCGGGAGACCCTACAATGAGCAGTTCTTC,CSALATGTSGRPYNEQFF
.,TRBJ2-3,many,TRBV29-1,TGCAGCGTTGAAAGGGGACGGGGCACAGATACGCAGTATTTT,CSVERGRGTDTQYF
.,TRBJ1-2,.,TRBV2,TGTGCCAGCAGTGAAGCAGGGGACGGGCACCATGGCTACACCTTC,CASSEAGDGHHGYTF
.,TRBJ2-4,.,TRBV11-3,TGTGCCAGCAGCTTAGTGTCGGGGGAGGACATTCAGTACTTC,CASSLVSGEDIQYF